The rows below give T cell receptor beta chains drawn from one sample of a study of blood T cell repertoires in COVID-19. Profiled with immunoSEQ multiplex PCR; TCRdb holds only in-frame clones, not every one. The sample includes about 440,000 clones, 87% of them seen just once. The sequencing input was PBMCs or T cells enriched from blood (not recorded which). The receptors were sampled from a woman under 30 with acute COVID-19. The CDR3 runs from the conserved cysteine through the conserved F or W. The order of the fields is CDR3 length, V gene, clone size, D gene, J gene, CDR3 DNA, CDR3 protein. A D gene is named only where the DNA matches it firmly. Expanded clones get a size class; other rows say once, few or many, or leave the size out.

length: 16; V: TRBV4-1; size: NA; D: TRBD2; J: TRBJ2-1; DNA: TGCGCCAGCAGCCAGGAATCGGGGGGGTACTACAATGAGCAGTTCTTC; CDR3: CASSQESGGYYNEQFF
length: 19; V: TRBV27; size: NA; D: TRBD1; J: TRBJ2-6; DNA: TGTGCCAGCAGTTTATCGGAAGGGGGCTTTTACTCTGGGGCCAACGTCCTGACTTTC; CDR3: CASSLSEGGFYSGANVLTF
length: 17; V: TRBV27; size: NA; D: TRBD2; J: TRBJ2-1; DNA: TGTGCCAGCAGTTTTGGCGGGGGGGCCATTTCCTACAATGAGCAGTTCTTC; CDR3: CASSFGGGAISYNEQFF
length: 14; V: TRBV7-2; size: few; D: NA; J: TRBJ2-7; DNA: TGTGCCAGCAGCTTCCCGCAGGTACCCCACGAGCAGTACTTC; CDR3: CASSFPQVPHEQYF
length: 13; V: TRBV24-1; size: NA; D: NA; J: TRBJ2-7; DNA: TGTGCCACCATGGGACTCGGATCCTACGAGCAGTACTTC; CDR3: CATMGLGSYEQYF
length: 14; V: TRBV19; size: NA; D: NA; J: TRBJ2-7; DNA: TGTGCCAGTAGTATAGAGGCAGGGGCCTACGAGCAGTACTTC; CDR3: CASSIEAGAYEQYF
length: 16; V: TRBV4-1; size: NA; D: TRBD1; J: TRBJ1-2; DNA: TGCGCCAGCAGCCAAACGGTACAGGGGTTTAACTATGGCTACACCTTC; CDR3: CASSQTVQGFNYGYTF
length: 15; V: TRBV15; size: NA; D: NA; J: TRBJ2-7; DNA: TGTGCCACCAGCAGAGTCGGCACAGGGCCCTACGAGCAGTACTTC; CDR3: CATSRVGTGPYEQYF
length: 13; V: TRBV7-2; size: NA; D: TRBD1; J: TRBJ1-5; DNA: TGTGCCAGCAGTTCAGACAGGGTCCAGCCCCAGCATTTT; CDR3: CASSSDRVQPQHF
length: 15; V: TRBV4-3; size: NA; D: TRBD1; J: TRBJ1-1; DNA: TGCGCCAGCAGCCAGGGGGCCCCAGGGGGCGATGAAGCTTTCTTT; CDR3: CASSQGAPGGDEAFF
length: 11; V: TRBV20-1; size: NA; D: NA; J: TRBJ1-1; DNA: TGCAGTGCTCTCCCCCAGACTGAAGCTTTCTTT; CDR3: CSALPQTEAFF
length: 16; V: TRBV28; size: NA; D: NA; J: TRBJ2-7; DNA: TGTGCCAGCAGCCAAAACCGCGCCGGACAACTCTACGAGCAGTACTTC; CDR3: CASSQNRAGQLYEQYF
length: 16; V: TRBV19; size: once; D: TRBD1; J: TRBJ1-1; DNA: TGTGCCAGCCCGCCGGGACAGGGTAGAGTTTTCGCTGAAGCTTTCTTT; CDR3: CASPPGQGRVFAEAFF
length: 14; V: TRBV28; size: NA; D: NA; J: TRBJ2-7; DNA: TGTGCCAGCAGTGGACAGCGGAGGCCCCTCGAGCAGTACTTC; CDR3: CASSGQRRPLEQYF
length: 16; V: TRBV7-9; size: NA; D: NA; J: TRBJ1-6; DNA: TGTGCCAGCAGCTTTTTAGACAGAACCTATAATTCACCCCTCCACTTT; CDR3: CASSFLDRTYNSPLHF
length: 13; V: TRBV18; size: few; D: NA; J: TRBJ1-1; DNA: TGTGCCAGCGCAGGGATCTCGAACACTGAAGCTTTCTTT; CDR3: CASAGISNTEAFF
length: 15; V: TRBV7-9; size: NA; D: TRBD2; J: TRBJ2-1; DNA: TGTGCCAGCAGCGAAAGCGGGAGTGGGGACAATGAGCAGTTCTTC; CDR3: CASSESGSGDNEQFF
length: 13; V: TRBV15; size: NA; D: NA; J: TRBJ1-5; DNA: TGTGCCATCAGCAGGGACAACAATCAGCCCCAGCATTTT; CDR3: CAISRDNNQPQHF
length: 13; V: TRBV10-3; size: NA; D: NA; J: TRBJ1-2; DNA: TGTGCCATCAGCGAGGCAGTGAACTATGGCTACACCTTC; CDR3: CAISEAVNYGYTF